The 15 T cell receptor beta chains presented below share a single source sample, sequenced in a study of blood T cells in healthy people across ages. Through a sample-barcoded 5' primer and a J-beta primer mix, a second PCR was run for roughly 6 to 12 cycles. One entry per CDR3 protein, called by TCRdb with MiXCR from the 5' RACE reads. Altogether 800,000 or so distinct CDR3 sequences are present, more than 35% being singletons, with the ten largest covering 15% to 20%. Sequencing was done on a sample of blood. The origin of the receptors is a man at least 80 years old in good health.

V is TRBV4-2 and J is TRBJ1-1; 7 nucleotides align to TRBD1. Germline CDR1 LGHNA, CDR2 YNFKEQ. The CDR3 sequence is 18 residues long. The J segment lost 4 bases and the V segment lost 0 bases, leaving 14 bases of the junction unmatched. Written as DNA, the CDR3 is TGTGCCAGCAGCCAAGACGCAACTAGACAGGGTCGGGCCACTGAAGCTTTCTTT. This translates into CASSQDATRQGRATEAFF.

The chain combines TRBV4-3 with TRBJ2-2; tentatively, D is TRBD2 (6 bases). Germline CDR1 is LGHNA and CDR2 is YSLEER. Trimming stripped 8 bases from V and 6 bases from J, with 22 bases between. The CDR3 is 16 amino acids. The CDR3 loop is CASATYLGDFSGELFF. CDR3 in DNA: TGCGCCAGCGCAACCTACCTCGGGGACTTTTCCGGGGAGCTGTTTTTT.

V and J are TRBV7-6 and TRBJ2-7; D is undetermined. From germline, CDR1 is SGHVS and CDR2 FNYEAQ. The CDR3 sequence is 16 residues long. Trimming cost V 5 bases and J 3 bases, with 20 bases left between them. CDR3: CASSETDPTLGYEQYF. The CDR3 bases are TGTGCCAGCAGCGAGACGGACCCGACGTTGGGCTACGAGCAGTACTTC.

CDR3 sequence reads: CASSDSIYNEQFF. The CDR3 DNA follows: TGTGCCAGCAGTGACTCTATTTACAATGAGCAGTTCTTC. The rearrangement joins TRBV7-2 to TRBJ2-1; D uncertain. The germline V gene encodes CDR1 SGHTA and CDR2 FQGNSA. This CDR3 is 13 amino acids long. Trimming pared 6 bases from V and 4 bases from J, leaving 10 bases between.

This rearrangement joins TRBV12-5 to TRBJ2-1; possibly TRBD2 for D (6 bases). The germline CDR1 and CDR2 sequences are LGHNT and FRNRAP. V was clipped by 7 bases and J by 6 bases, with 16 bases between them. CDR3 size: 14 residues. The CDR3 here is CASANPGLGNEQFF. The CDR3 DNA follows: TGTGCTAGTGCCAACCCGGGACTCGGCAATGAGCAGTTCTTC.

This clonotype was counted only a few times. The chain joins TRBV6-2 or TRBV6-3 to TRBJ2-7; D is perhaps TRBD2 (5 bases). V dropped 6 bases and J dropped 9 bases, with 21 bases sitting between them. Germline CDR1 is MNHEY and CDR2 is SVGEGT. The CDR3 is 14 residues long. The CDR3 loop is CASSPPRLSVTQYF. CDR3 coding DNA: TGTGCCAGCAGCCCTCCGCGCCTTAGCGTAACGCAGTACTTC.

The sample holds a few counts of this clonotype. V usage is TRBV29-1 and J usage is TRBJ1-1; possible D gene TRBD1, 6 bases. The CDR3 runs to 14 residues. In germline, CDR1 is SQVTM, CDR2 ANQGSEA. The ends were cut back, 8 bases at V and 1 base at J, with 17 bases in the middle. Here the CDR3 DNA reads TGCAGCTCCCTCACATGGGGGGCGAACACTGAAGCTTTCTTT. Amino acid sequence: CSSLTWGANTEAFF.

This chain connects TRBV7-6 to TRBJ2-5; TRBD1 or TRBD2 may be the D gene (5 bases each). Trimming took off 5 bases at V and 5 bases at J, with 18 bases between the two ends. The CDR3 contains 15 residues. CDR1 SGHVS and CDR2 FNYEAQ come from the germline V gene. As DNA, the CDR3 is TGTGCCAGCAGCAATAGGGACGGGTCCTGGGAGACCCAGTACTTC. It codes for CASSNRDGSWETQYF.

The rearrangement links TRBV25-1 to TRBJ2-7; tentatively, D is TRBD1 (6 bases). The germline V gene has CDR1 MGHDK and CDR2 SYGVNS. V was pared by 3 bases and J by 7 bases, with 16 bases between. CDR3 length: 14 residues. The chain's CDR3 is CASSDPRLRGEQYF. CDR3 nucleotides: TGTGCCAGCAGTGACCCCCGTCTAAGGGGGGAGCAGTACTTC.

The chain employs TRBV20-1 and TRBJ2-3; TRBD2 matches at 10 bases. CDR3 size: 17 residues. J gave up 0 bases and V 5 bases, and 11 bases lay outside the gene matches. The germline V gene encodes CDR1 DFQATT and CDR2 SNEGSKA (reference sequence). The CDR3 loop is CSAPPGTSVYSTDTQYF. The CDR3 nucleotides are TGCAGTGCTCCACCGGGGACTAGCGTGTATAGCACAGATACGCAGTATTTT.

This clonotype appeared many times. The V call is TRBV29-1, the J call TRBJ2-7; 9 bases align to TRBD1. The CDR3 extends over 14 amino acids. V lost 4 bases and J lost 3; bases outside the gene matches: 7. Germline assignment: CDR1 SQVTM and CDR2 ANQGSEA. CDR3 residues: CSVGTGGPIYEQYF. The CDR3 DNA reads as TGCAGCGTTGGTACAGGGGGCCCCATCTACGAGCAGTACTTC.

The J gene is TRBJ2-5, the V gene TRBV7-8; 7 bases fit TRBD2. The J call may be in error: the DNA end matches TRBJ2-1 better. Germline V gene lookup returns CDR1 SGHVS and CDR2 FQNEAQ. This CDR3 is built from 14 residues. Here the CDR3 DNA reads TGTGCCAGCAGCCCTCTAGCGGAGCAAGAGACCCAGTTCTTC. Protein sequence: CASSPLAEQETQFF.

The CDR3 spells CSARPPEGGAYEQYF. The CDR3 bases are TGCAGTGCTAGGCCCCCCGAGGGCGGCGCCTACGAGCAGTACTTC. V usage is TRBV20-1 and J usage is TRBJ2-7; possible D gene TRBD2, 5 bases. V was cut by 3 bases and J by 2 bases, with 17 bases left in between. CDR1 is DFQATT, CDR2 SNEGSKA, per germline (reference sequence). The CDR3 contains 15 residues.

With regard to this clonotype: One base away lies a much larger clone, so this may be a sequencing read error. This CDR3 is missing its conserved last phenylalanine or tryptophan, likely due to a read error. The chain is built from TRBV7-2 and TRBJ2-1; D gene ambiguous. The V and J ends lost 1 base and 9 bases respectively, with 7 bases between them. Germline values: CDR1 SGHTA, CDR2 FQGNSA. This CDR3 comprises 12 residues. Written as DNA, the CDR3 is TGTGCCAGCAGCTTAGATTGGCGTGAGCAGTTCGTC. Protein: CASSLDWREQFV.

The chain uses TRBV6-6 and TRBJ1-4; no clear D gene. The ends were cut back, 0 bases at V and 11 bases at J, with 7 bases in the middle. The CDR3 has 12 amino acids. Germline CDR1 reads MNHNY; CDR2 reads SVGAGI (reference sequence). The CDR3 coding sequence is TGTGCCAGCAGTTACTCCGCTGAGAAACTGTTTTTT. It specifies CASSYSAEKLFF.